These T cell receptor beta chains were read from a single sample in a study of CD8+ T cells in alopecia areata. TCRdb's table, derived via immunoSEQ multiplex PCR, lists solely in-frame clones and lacks some. The repertoire holds 130,000 or so clones, with roughly 86% as singletons. This specimen was CD8+ T cells sorted from blood, taken at week 4, from a patient treated with tofacitinib. These receptors were taken from a human donor with alopecia areata. CDR3s include the opening cysteine and the closing phenylalanine or tryptophan. The D gene is left open where the match is weak. Part of the rows lack a size; the others show once, few, many or a class for expanded clones.

J gene | clone size | D gene | V gene | CDR3 DNA | CDR3 protein
TRBJ2-2 | . | . | TRBV5-6 | TGTGCCAGCATCGGAAGGTCCACCGGGGAGCTGTTTTTT | CASIGRSTGELFF
TRBJ2-3 | . | TRBD2 | TRBV29-1 | TGCAGCGGCGGGACTAGCGGGGGTATCACAGATACGCAGTATTTT | CSGGTSGGITDTQYF
TRBJ2-6 | . | . | TRBV2 | TGTGCCAGCAGTTGGACAGCTGATGCCACCTACTCTGGGGCCAACGTCCTGACTTTC | CASSWTADATYSGANVLTF
TRBJ2-1 | . | . | TRBV6-5 | TGTGCCAGCAGTTCAAACCCGACGGCGAATGAGCAGTTCTTC | CASSSNPTANEQFF
TRBJ2-3 | . | . | TRBV7-3 | TGTGCCAGCAGCACAGCGGGAGATACGCAGTATTTT | CASSTAGDTQYF
TRBJ2-7 | once | . | TRBV6-5 | TGTGCCAGCAGTTTGGCCAGCTCCTACGAGCAGTACTTC | CASSLASSYEQYF
TRBJ2-1 | . | TRBD2 | TRBV29-1 | TGCAGCGCAAAGCTAGCGGGAGAGCATGAGCAGTTCTTC | CSAKLAGEHEQFF
TRBJ2-7 | . | TRBD1 | TRBV19 | TGTGCCAGTAGTCCGGGCCGGGGACAGGGTGGCTACGAGCAGTACTTC | CASSPGRGQGGYEQYF
TRBJ2-7 | . | TRBD1 | TRBV28 | TGTGCCAGCAGAGGACAGGGCTCCTACGAGCAGTACTTC | CASRGQGSYEQYF
TRBJ2-4 | once | . | TRBV18 | TGTGCCAGCTCACCACCGGGGGTTCGTGGACCCAAAAACATTCAGTACTTC | CASSPPGVRGPKNIQYF
TRBJ2-3 | . | TRBD2 | TRBV7-9 | TGTGCCAGCAGCTTAGCTCGGGGCGGGAGCCCAGATACGCAGTATTTT | CASSLARGGSPDTQYF
TRBJ2-7 | . | TRBD2 | TRBV25-1 | TGTGCCAGCAGTGCCTCTGTGGGGACTAGCGGGGGTTCCTACGAGCAGTACTTC | CASSASVGTSGGSYEQYF
TRBJ2-2 | . | TRBD1 | TRBV6-5 | TGTGCCAGCAGTTCGGACAGGAGTGACACCGGGGAGCTGTTTTTT | CASSSDRSDTGELFF
TRBJ2-7 | . | . | TRBV4-1 | TGCGCCAGCAGCCAAGAGTACAACTACGAGCAGTACTTC | CASSQEYNYEQYF
TRBJ2-1 | . | . | TRBV29-1 | TGCAGCGTTGATCCCAGTAACAATGAGCAGTTCTTC | CSVDPSNNEQFF
TRBJ2-7 | . | TRBD2 | TRBV5-6 | TGTGCCAGCAGCCCGGGACTAGCCATCTACGAGCAGTACTTC | CASSPGLAIYEQYF
TRBJ2-7 | few | . | TRBV6-1 | TGTGCCAGCAGTGCACCCTACGAGCAGTACTTC | CASSAPYEQYF
TRBJ2-5 | . | . | TRBV7-8 | TGTGCCAGCAGCTCCCGAGGGGCAGGCCCTCGTACGACCCAGTACTTC | CASSSRGAGPRTTQYF
TRBJ1-2 | . | TRBD1 | TRBV7-9 | TGTGCCAGCACTAATCCGGGACAGGGGGCCAGCTATGGCTACACCTTC | CASTNPGQGASYGYTF
TRBJ2-1 | . | TRBD2 | TRBV28 | TGTGCCAGCATAAGTAGCGGGAGGGCCAATGAGCAGTTCTTC | CASISSGRANEQFF
TRBJ2-1 | . | TRBD1 | TRBV6-5 | TGTGCCAGCAGCTACTATCCGGGACAGGGACATGAGCAGTTCTTC | CASSYYPGQGHEQFF
TRBJ2-7 | . | TRBD2 | TRBV19 | TGTGCCAGTAGTTTCGACGGGACTACCTACGAGCAGTACTTC | CASSFDGTTYEQYF
TRBJ2-1 | . | TRBD1 | TRBV7-6 | TGTGCCAGCAGCTTCGACAGGGGCGATGAGCAGTTCTTC | CASSFDRGDEQFF
TRBJ2-5 | . | . | TRBV14 | TGTGCCAGCAGCCAAGCTACGGGGGAGACCCAGTACTTC | CASSQATGETQYF
TRBJ2-2 | . | . | TRBV11-2 | TGTGCCAGCAGCTTAGCCCATACAGGGTCTGGCGGGGAGCTGTTTTTT | CASSLAHTGSGGELFF
TRBJ1-3 | . | . | TRBV7-9 | TGTGCCAGCAGCCCGGGCCGGGTGGCTGGAAACACCATATATTTT | CASSPGRVAGNTIYF
TRBJ2-6 | . | . | TRBV19 | TGTGCCAGTAGTCCCCATATCAAATCACAAAGTCGGGCCAACGTCCTGACTTTC | CASSPHIKSQSRANVLTF
TRBJ1-1 | . | TRBD1 | TRBV2 | TGTGCCAGACGACAGGGGGCGAATGGTGAAGCTTTCTTT | CARRQGANGEAFF
TRBJ2-5 | . | . | TRBV29-1 | TGCAGCGTACCGACAGTCAGAGAGACCCAGTACTTC | CSVPTVRETQYF
TRBJ2-1 | . | TRBD1 | TRBV29-1 | TGCAGCGTTGGGCGGCAGGGGGAGTTCAATGAGCAGTTCTTC | CSVGRQGEFNEQFF
TRBJ2-1 | . | TRBD1 | TRBV14 | TGTGCCAGCAGCCAAGATTCCGAGGGGGCATTAGAGCAGTTCTTC | CASSQDSEGALEQFF
TRBJ2-7 | . | . | TRBV6-6 | TGTGCCAGCAGTTACCAGACCTACGAGCAGTACTTC | CASSYQTYEQYF
TRBJ1-1 | . | . | TRBV29-1 | TGCAGCGTTGAATTTGGTGAAGCTTTCTTT | CSVEFGEAFF
TRBJ2-2 | . | . | TRBV6-6 | TGTGCCAGCAGTTATTTCCGGGGACCTACCGGGGAGCTGTTTTTT | CASSYFRGPTGELFF
TRBJ2-1 | . | . | TRBV19 | TGTGCCAGTAGTCCCGTGGGGAGCTCCTACAATGAGCAGTTCTTC | CASSPVGSSYNEQFF
TRBJ2-7 | few | TRBD1 | TRBV7-7 | TGTGCTAGCAGCCCCGGGACAGTCTACGAGCAGTACTTC | CASSPGTVYEQYF
TRBJ2-3 | few | TRBD2 | TRBV15 | TGTGCCACCAGCAGGAGCGGGGGGCCGGGCACAGATACGCAGTATTTT | CATSRSGGPGTDTQYF
TRBJ2-5 | few | TRBD1 | TRBV7-9 | TGTGCCAGCAGCTACGAGACAGGGAACGAGACCCAGTACTTC | CASSYETGNETQYF
TRBJ2-1 | few | . | TRBV25-1 | TGTGCCAGCAGAGACTACAATGTGGAGCAGTTCTTC | CASRDYNVEQFF
TRBJ2-3 | . | TRBD2 | TRBV7-9 | TGTGCCAGCTATACGGCGGGGGGAGACACAGATACGCAGTATTTT | CASYTAGGDTDTQYF
TRBJ2-2 | once | . | TRBV5-4 | TGTGCCAGCAGCTTGGAGGCGGGGCCGGTCGGGGAGCTGTTTTTT | CASSLEAGPVGELFF
TRBJ2-7 | . | TRBD1 | TRBV5-1 | TGCGCCAGCAGCTTAGGGACAGAAACCCACGAGCAGTACTTC | CASSLGTETHEQYF
TRBJ2-7 | . | TRBD2 | TRBV15 | TGTGCCACCAGCAGAGCTCGGGGACTAGTCGATCTCGACGAGCAGTACTTC | CATSRARGLVDLDEQYF
TRBJ2-1 | . | . | TRBV9 | TGTGCCAGCAGCGTAGAACAGGGTGGGGGATCAGGTGAGCAGTTCTTC | CASSVEQGGGSGEQFF